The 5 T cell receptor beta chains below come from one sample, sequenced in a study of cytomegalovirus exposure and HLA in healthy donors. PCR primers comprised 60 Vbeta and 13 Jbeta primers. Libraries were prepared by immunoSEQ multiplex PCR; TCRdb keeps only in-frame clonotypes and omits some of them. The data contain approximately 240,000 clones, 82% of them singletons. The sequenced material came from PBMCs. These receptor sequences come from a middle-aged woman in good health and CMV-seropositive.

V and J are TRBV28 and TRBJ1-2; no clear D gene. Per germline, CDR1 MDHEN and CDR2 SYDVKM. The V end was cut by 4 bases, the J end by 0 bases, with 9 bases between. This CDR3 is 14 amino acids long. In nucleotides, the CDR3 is TGTGCCAGCAGTTCTAGCAAGGCTAACTATGGCTACACCTTC. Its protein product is CASSSSKANYGYTF.

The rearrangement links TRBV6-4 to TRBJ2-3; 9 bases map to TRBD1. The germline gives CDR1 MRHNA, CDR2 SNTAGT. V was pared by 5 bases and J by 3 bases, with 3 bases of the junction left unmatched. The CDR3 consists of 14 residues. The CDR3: CASSPTGGTDTQYF. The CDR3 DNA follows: TGTGCCAGCAGTCCGACAGGGGGGACAGATACGCAGTATTTT.

CDR3 sequence: CASSTGTSRPGELFF. CDR3 coding DNA: TGTGCCAGCAGTACAGGGACTAGCCGTCCCGGGGAGCTGTTTTTT. V usage is TRBV25-1 and J usage is TRBJ2-2, with 9 nucleotides matching TRBD2. V lost 5 bases to trimming and J lost 6 bases; unmatched junction nucleotides: 7. Per germline, CDR1 MGHDK and CDR2 SYGVNS. The CDR3 is 15 amino acids.

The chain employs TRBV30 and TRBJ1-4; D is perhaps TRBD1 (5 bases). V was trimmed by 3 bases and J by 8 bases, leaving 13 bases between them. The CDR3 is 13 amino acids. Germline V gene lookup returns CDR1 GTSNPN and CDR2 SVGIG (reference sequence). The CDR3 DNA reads TGTGCCTGGAGCCCAGGGCAGCAAGAAAAACTGTTTTTT. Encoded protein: CAWSPGQQEKLFF.

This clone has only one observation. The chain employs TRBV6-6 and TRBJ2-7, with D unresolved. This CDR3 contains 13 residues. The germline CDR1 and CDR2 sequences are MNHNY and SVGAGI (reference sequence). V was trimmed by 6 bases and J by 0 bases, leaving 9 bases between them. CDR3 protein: CASSPGYSYEQYF. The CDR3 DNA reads TGTGCCAGCAGCCCAGGATACTCCTACGAGCAGTACTTC.